Listed below are T cell receptor beta chains from one sample, sequenced in a study of T cells in Graves' hyperthyroidism and ophthalmopathy. MiXCR was run by TCRdb on the multiplex PCR reads, yielding one entry per CDR3 protein. The sample lists more than 550,000 distinct CDR3 sequences, roughly a sixth occurring once. Sequencing input: blood. Receptor source: a man aged 50-59 years with Graves' hyperthyroidism. CDR3s include the opening cysteine and the closing phenylalanine or tryptophan.

J gene: TRBJ2-3; V gene: TRBV10-3; CDR3 protein: CAISEGGVSSDTQYF
J gene: TRBJ1-5; V gene: TRBV19; CDR3 protein: CASSMGGQGNQPQHF
J gene: TRBJ1-1; V gene: TRBV28; CDR3 protein: CASRRTAEAFF
J gene: TRBJ2-1; V gene: TRBV5-1; CDR3 protein: CASSLSDGYTNEQFF
J gene: TRBJ1-2; V gene: TRBV7-9; CDR3 protein: CASSLVQGVYGYTF
J gene: TRBJ1-2; V gene: TRBV13; CDR3 protein: CASSLEDREDGYTF
J gene: TRBJ2-5; V gene: TRBV2; CDR3 protein: CASSEAMGGESETQYF
J gene: TRBJ1-2; V gene: TRBV29-1; CDR3 protein: CSVESQGGGYGYTF
J gene: TRBJ2-2; V gene: TRBV7-2; CDR3 protein: CASSAGRNTGELFF
J gene: TRBJ1-2; V gene: TRBV7-9; CDR3 protein: CASSRQVGEFNYGYTF
J gene: TRBJ1-5; V gene: TRBV2; CDR3 protein: CASSERAAGQPQHF
J gene: TRBJ2-7; V gene: TRBV7-3; CDR3 protein: CASSLILLAGEDEQYF
J gene: TRBJ2-5; V gene: TRBV7-2; CDR3 protein: CASSLGGRETQYF
J gene: TRBJ2-7; V gene: TRBV28; CDR3 protein: CASSWGMGEQYF
J gene: TRBJ2-1; V gene: TRBV10-2; CDR3 protein: CASSEGDRGVNEQFF
J gene: TRBJ2-1; V gene: TRBV7-8; CDR3 protein: CASSADSNSYNEQFF
J gene: TRBJ2-1; V gene: TRBV18; CDR3 protein: CASSPGQGRGSSYNEQLF
J gene: TRBJ2-2; V gene: TRBV12-3/TRBV12-4; CDR3 protein: CASSLRRDRGTGELFF
J gene: TRBJ1-1; V gene: TRBV28; CDR3 protein: CASSLLVEAFF
J gene: TRBJ2-5; V gene: TRBV20-1; CDR3 protein: CSARDPGLAGEVGETQYF
J gene: TRBJ1-2; V gene: TRBV30; CDR3 protein: CAWSRQGYGYTF
J gene: TRBJ2-5; V gene: TRBV6-1; CDR3 protein: CASKGGEWQETQYF
J gene: TRBJ2-2; V gene: TRBV7-2; CDR3 protein: CASSSNPGGGTGELFF
J gene: TRBJ2-3; V gene: TRBV6-2/TRBV6-3; CDR3 protein: CASSWRAGSDTQYF
J gene: TRBJ2-7; V gene: TRBV10-3; CDR3 protein: CAINRGGEQYF
J gene: TRBJ2-5; V gene: TRBV6-5; CDR3 protein: CASSYSPGLAGERQETQYF
J gene: TRBJ2-7; V gene: TRBV28; CDR3 protein: CASSTPGRESSYEQYF
J gene: TRBJ2-1; V gene: TRBV2; CDR3 protein: CASSEALRGTGVDEQFF
J gene: TRBJ2-3; V gene: TRBV28; CDR3 protein: CASSSGTLTSTDTQYF
J gene: TRBJ1-1; V gene: TRBV18; CDR3 protein: CASSLEQGPSTEAFF
J gene: TRBJ1-1; V gene: TRBV13; CDR3 protein: CASIPRGRGDTEAFF
J gene: TRBJ1-2; V gene: TRBV11-2; CDR3 protein: CASSQGQGDYTF
J gene: TRBJ2-5; V gene: TRBV6-5; CDR3 protein: CASSYHSKSVSVETQYF
J gene: TRBJ2-3; V gene: TRBV5-1; CDR3 protein: CASAQGGRNMGDTQYF
J gene: TRBJ2-2; V gene: TRBV6-5; CDR3 protein: CASSYSRSGRARTGELFF
J gene: TRBJ1-5; V gene: TRBV30; CDR3 protein: CAWSEESTVWGNQPQHF
J gene: TRBJ1-1; V gene: TRBV6-2/TRBV6-3; CDR3 protein: CASSYSIGVGTEAFF
J gene: TRBJ2-7; V gene: TRBV6-1; CDR3 protein: CASSGAKEGLGGEQYF
J gene: TRBJ2-7; V gene: TRBV28; CDR3 protein: CASSFGPGQEYEQYF
J gene: TRBJ1-3; V gene: TRBV5-1; CDR3 protein: CASSLAAGIGNTIYF
J gene: TRBJ1-5; V gene: TRBV20-1; CDR3 protein: CSARDGGGHSNQPQHF
J gene: TRBJ2-7; V gene: TRBV2; CDR3 protein: CASGLAATSYEQYF
J gene: TRBJ2-7; V gene: TRBV2; CDR3 protein: CASNPGTESYEQYF
J gene: TRBJ2-7; V gene: TRBV7-3; CDR3 protein: CASSPGAYYEQYF
J gene: TRBJ2-1; V gene: TRBV2; CDR3 protein: CASSPIAGAAYNEQFF
J gene: TRBJ2-1; V gene: TRBV20-1; CDR3 protein: CSAITGTAGQFF
J gene: TRBJ2-1; V gene: TRBV4-3; CDR3 protein: CASSQRVRSSYNEQFF
J gene: TRBJ2-1; V gene: TRBV3-1; CDR3 protein: CASSHSPLALYYNEQFF
J gene: TRBJ1-2; V gene: TRBV29-1; CDR3 protein: CSVERGLGYTF
J gene: TRBJ2-2; V gene: TRBV2; CDR3 protein: CASSGRLAGRNTGELFF
J gene: TRBJ2-7; V gene: TRBV9; CDR3 protein: CASSVAGWDEQYF
J gene: TRBJ2-7; V gene: TRBV19; CDR3 protein: CASRMRPGPDYEQYF
J gene: TRBJ1-1; V gene: TRBV5-1; CDR3 protein: CASSREWGGGTEAFF
J gene: TRBJ1-1; V gene: TRBV19; CDR3 protein: CASRGDRLMNTEAFF
J gene: TRBJ2-3; V gene: TRBV7-2; CDR3 protein: CASSLRVSPDTQYF
J gene: TRBJ1-1; V gene: TRBV18; CDR3 protein: CASSPSTGLNTEAFF
J gene: TRBJ2-1; V gene: TRBV28; CDR3 protein: CASSLASGSIYNEQFF
J gene: TRBJ2-7; V gene: TRBV9; CDR3 protein: CASSFLQGGPQNEQYF
J gene: TRBJ1-1; V gene: TRBV19; CDR3 protein: CASSIGGANTEAFF